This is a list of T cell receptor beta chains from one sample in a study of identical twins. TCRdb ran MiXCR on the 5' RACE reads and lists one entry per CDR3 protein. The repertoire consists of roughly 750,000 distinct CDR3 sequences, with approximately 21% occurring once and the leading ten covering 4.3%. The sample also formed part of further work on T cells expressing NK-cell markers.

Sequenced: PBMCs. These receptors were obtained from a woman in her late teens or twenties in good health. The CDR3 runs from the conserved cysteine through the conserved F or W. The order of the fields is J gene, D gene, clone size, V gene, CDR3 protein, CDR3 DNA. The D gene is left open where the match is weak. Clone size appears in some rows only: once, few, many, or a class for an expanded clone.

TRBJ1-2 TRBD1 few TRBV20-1 CSARDNRGVLGYTF TGCAGTGCTAGAGATAACAGGGGTGTTCTTGGCTACACCTTC
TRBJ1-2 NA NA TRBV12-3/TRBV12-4 CASSEQWANYGYTF TGTGCCAGCAGTGAACAGTGGGCTAACTATGGCTACACCTTC
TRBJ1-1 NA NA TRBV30 CAWHAWRNTEAFF TGTGCCTGGCATGCGTGGAGGAACACTGAAGCTTTCTTT
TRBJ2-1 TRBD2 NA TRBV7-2 CASKSRTSAYGNEQFF TGTGCCAGCAAAAGCCGGACTAGCGCCTATGGGAATGAGCAGTTCTTC
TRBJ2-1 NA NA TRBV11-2 CASSLTGETYNEQFF TGTGCCAGCAGCTTGACAGGAGAAACCTACAATGAGCAGTTCTTC
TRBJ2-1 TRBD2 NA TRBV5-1 CASSPWTSGRGNEQFF TGCGCCAGCAGCCCCTGGACTAGCGGGAGGGGGAATGAGCAGTTCTTC
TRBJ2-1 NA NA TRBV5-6 CASSLVASEQFF TGTGCCAGCTCCCTAGTAGCATCTGAGCAGTTCTTC
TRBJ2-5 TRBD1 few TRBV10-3 CAISARDRDVTQYF TGTGCCATCAGTGCCCGGGACAGGGATGTGACCCAGTACTTC
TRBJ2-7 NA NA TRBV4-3 CASSQGGLPLNEQYF TGCGCCAGCAGCCAAGGGGGCCTTCCCCTAAACGAGCAGTACTTC
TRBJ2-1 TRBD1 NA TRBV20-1 CSARDRGQPYNEQFF TGCAGTGCTAGAGATCGGGGACAGCCTTACAATGAGCAGTTCTTC
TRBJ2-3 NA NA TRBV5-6 CATSGLTDTQYF TGTGCCACCTCGGGCCTCACAGATACGCAGTATTTT
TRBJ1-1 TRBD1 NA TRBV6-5 CASSYSVQGAKTEAFF TGTGCCAGCAGTTACTCCGTGCAGGGGGCAAAAACTGAAGCTTTCTTT
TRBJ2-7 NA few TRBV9 CASSPTVHRSYEQYF TGTGCCAGCAGCCCGACCGTGCACCGCTCCTACGAGCAGTACTTC
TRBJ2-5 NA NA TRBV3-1 CASSLLRVQETQYF TGTGCCAGCAGCCTCCTGAGGGTCCAAGAGACCCAGTACTTC
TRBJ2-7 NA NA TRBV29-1 CSAGSDAYEQYF TGCAGCGCTGGGTCGGACGCCTACGAGCAGTACTTC
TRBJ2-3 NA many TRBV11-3 CASSLGTYSTDTQYF TGTGCCAGCAGCCTCGGGACATATAGCACAGATACGCAGTATTTT
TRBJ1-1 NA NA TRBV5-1 CASSLWGPRTEAFF TGCGCCAGCAGCTTATGGGGGCCGCGCACTGAAGCTTTCTTT
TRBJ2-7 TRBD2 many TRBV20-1 CSASSGRVYEQYF TGCAGTGCTAGTAGCGGGAGGGTCTACGAGCAGTACTTC
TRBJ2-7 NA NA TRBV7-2 CASSLASFGGVENEQYF TGTGCCAGCAGCTTAGCTTCCTTTGGGGGAGTCGAAAACGAGCAGTACTTC
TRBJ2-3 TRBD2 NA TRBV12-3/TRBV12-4 CASSFRASGQGDTQYF TGTGCCAGCAGTTTTAGGGCTAGCGGGCAGGGAGATACGCAGTATTTT
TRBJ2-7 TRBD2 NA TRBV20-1 CSAWGEGGAYEQYF TGCAGTGCCTGGGGTGAGGGAGGGGCCTACGAGCAGTACTTC
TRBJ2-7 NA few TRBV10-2 CASSDLLGSNYEQYF TGCGCCAGCAGTGACCTCCTTGGTAGCAACTACGAGCAGTACTTC
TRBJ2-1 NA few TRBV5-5 CASSLESSDEQFF TGTGCCAGCAGCTTAGAATCTAGCGATGAGCAGTTCTTC
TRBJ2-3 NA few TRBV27 CASSLSGGGPQYF TGTGCCAGCAGTTTATCGGGAGGAGGGCCGCAGTATTTT